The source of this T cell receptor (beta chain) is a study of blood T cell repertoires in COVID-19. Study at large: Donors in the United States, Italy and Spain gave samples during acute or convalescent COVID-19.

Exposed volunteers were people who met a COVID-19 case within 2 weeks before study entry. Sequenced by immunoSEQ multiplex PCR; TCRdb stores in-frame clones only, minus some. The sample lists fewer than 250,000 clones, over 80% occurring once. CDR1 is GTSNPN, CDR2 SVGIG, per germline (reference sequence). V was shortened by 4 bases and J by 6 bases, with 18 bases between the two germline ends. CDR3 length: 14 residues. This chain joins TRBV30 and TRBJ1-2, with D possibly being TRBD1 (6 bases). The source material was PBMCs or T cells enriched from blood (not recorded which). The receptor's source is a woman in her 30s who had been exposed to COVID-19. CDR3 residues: CAWIIQGKVNGYTF. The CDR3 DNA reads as TGTGCCTGGATTATTCAGGGGAAAGTGAATGGCTACACCTTC.